This is a list of T cell receptor beta chains from one sample in a study of OX40 agonist ivuxolimab in advanced cancers. Libraries were prepared by immunoSEQ multiplex PCR; TCRdb keeps only in-frame clonotypes and omits some of them. The sample comprises roughly 11,000 clones, approximately 80% of which are singletons, and 13% to 15% rests with the top ten. This sample comprised CD4+ or CD8+ T cells sorted from blood, obtained in a trial of the OX40 agonist ivuxolimab. Source of these receptors: an adult with an advanced solid tumor such as melanoma, head and neck, liver or kidney cancer. CDR3s include the opening cysteine and the closing phenylalanine or tryptophan. Each record gives: D gene, V gene, clone size, J gene, CDR3 protein, CDR3 DNA. The D gene is left open where the match is weak. For some rows the clone size is stated as once, few or many, or as a class when expanded; others skip it.

D gene: .; V gene: TRBV5-8; clone size: .; J gene: TRBJ1-1; CDR3 protein: CASSLYSGFTEAFF; CDR3 DNA: TGTGCCAGCTCCCTCTATTCGGGGTTCACTGAAGCTTTCTTT
D gene: .; V gene: TRBV5-1; clone size: .; J gene: TRBJ1-4; CDR3 protein: CASSLGGGASPELFF; CDR3 DNA: TGCGCCAGCAGCTTGGGTGGGGGAGCGTCCCCAGAACTGTTTTTT
D gene: .; V gene: TRBV7-2; clone size: .; J gene: TRBJ2-7; CDR3 protein: CASSLGRTYEQYF; CDR3 DNA: TGTGCCAGCAGCTTGGGACGGACCTACGAGCAGTACTTC
D gene: .; V gene: TRBV4-1; clone size: .; J gene: TRBJ2-5; CDR3 protein: CASSQGRLETQYF; CDR3 DNA: TGCGCCAGCAGCCAAGGTCGTCTGGAGACCCAGTACTTC
D gene: .; V gene: TRBV27; clone size: .; J gene: TRBJ2-3; CDR3 protein: CASSWAIASPTDTQYF; CDR3 DNA: TGTGCCAGCAGTTGGGCCATCGCAAGCCCGACAGATACGCAGTATTTT
D gene: TRBD1; V gene: TRBV4-2; clone size: .; J gene: TRBJ1-6; CDR3 protein: CASSQLTGEYRLHF; CDR3 DNA: TGTGCCAGCAGCCAACTCACAGGGGAATATCGCCTCCACTTT
D gene: TRBD1; V gene: TRBV6-1; clone size: .; J gene: TRBJ1-5; CDR3 protein: CASSEDGTGGMSQHF; CDR3 DNA: TGTGCCAGCAGTGAAGACGGGACAGGGGGTATGTCCCAGCATTTT
D gene: .; V gene: TRBV11-2; clone size: .; J gene: TRBJ2-5; CDR3 protein: CASSHGASGGAYQETQYF; CDR3 DNA: TGTGCCAGCAGCCACGGCGCTTCGGGCGGGGCCTACCAAGAGACCCAGTACTTC
D gene: .; V gene: TRBV6-9; clone size: .; J gene: TRBJ1-1; CDR3 protein: CASTLTGPLYTEAFF; CDR3 DNA: TGTGCCAGCACCCTCACGGGTCCACTCTACACTGAAGCTTTCTTT
D gene: TRBD1; V gene: TRBV27; clone size: .; J gene: TRBJ1-6; CDR3 protein: CASSFGTGGLPLHF; CDR3 DNA: TGTGCCAGCAGTTTCGGGACAGGAGGGCTACCCCTCCACTTT
D gene: .; V gene: TRBV9; clone size: .; J gene: TRBJ1-3; CDR3 protein: CASSPGAAGNTIYF; CDR3 DNA: TGTGCCAGCAGCCCCGGGGCGGCAGGAAACACCATATATTTT
D gene: .; V gene: TRBV4-1; clone size: .; J gene: TRBJ1-1; CDR3 protein: CASSQGSDLEAFF; CDR3 DNA: TGCGCCAGCAGCCAAGGGTCCGATCTTGAAGCTTTCTTT
D gene: TRBD2; V gene: TRBV7-9; clone size: medium-sized; J gene: TRBJ2-2; CDR3 protein: CASSSLPGLASGELFF; CDR3 DNA: TGTGCCAGCAGCTCCCTCCCGGGACTAGCCTCCGGGGAGCTGTTTTTT
D gene: .; V gene: TRBV7-3; clone size: .; J gene: TRBJ2-2; CDR3 protein: CASSLNSPRGGVTGELFF; CDR3 DNA: TGTGCCAGCAGCTTAAACTCCCCCAGGGGAGGGGTCACCGGGGAGCTGTTTTTT
D gene: .; V gene: TRBV27; clone size: .; J gene: TRBJ2-7; CDR3 protein: CASSLGPDMEQYF; CDR3 DNA: TGTGCCAGCAGTTTAGGGCCGGACATGGAGCAGTACTTC
D gene: TRBD1; V gene: TRBV28; clone size: .; J gene: TRBJ1-1; CDR3 protein: CASTRDRGLVNTEAFF; CDR3 DNA: TGTGCCAGCACTCGGGACAGGGGGCTCGTTAACACTGAAGCTTTCTTT
D gene: .; V gene: TRBV7-2; clone size: .; J gene: TRBJ2-7; CDR3 protein: CASSTLEGGLHEQYF; CDR3 DNA: TGTGCCAGCAGCACCCTAGAGGGAGGCCTCCACGAGCAGTACTTC
D gene: .; V gene: TRBV7-3; clone size: .; J gene: TRBJ2-1; CDR3 protein: CASSFGVSSYNEQFF; CDR3 DNA: TGTGCCAGCAGCTTCGGGGTTAGCTCCTACAATGAGCAGTTCTTC